Listed below are T cell receptor beta chains from one sample, sequenced in a study of tumor and adjacent non-tumor tissue in lung cancer. TCRdb fed the multiplex PCR reads into MiXCR, producing one record per CDR3 protein. The repertoire has 77,000 or so distinct CDR3 sequences, around 76% of them found once; the top ten carry under 40%. The sample taken for sequencing was distant non-tumor lung tissue. The receptor source for this set is a man aged 65 to 79 with non-small cell lung cancer. CDR3s include the opening cysteine and the closing phenylalanine or tryptophan. The D gene is left open where the match is weak. Rows give clone size only sometimes, using once, few, many, or a class for an expanded clone.

TRBV5-5	.	12	many	TRBJ2-3	TGTGCCAGCAGCTCTACGACAGATACGCAGTATTTT	CASSSTTDTQYF
TRBV11-1	.	15	.	TRBJ1-1	TGTGCCATCAGGTTAGAGAATCGGGCGGGGACTGAAGCTTTCTTT	CAIRLENRAGTEAFF
TRBV10-2	.	13	.	TRBJ2-7	TGCGCCAGCAGGGGAGGTACAGCCTACGAGCAGTACTTC	CASRGGTAYEQYF
TRBV11-2	.	16	once	TRBJ2-2	TGCGCCAGCAGCTTAATGGGCATATGGGTTGCCGGGGAGCTGTTTTTT	CASSLMGIWVAGELFF
TRBV11-2	.	15	once	TRBJ1-1	TGTGCCAGCAACATAGCCAATTCAAGGAACACTGAAGCTTTCTTT	CASNIANSRNTEAFF
TRBV4-1	TRBD2	17	.	TRBJ2-1	TGCGTCAGCAACCAAGATAAACTAGCGGCTAAATACAATGAGCAGTTCTTC	CVSNQDKLAAKYNEQFF
TRBV4-3	TRBD2	17	once	TRBJ2-3	TGCGCCAGCAGCCAACATGGGCCTAGCGGGAGAATAGATACTCAGTATTTT	CASSQHGPSGRIDTQYF
TRBV6-5	TRBD1	14	.	TRBJ1-2	TGTGCCAGCAGCTATGGGACAGGGGGCTATGGCTGCATCTTC	CASSYGTGGYGCIF
TRBV6-2/TRBV6-3	.	10	.	TRBJ2-3	TGTGTCAGCGGAGCGGAAACGCAGTATTTT	CVSGAETQYF
TRBV4-3	.	14	.	TRBJ2-3	TGCGCCAGCAGCCAATTTAGTTCCGGGGATACGCACTATTTT	CASSQFSSGDTHYF
TRBV28	TRBD2	15	.	TRBJ2-1	TGTGCCAGTACTTTCAAGCGGGGGATTGGTGGTGAGCAGTTCTTC	CASTFKRGIGGEQFF
TRBV11-2	TRBD2	15	few	TRBJ2-3	TGCGCCGGCAGCTTAGAGGGTGCGGGGGCAGATACGCAGTATTTT	CAGSLEGAGADTQYF
TRBV11-1	.	14	.	TRBJ2-7	TGTACTAGCAGCTCCAGGGAAACGAACTACGAGCAATACTTC	CTSSSRETNYEQYF
TRBV6-6	.	14	.	TRBJ2-5	TGTGCCAGCAGTTACGGGACGTACCAAGAGACCCAGTACTTC	CASSYGTYQETQYF
TRBV12-3/TRBV12-4	.	13	many	TRBJ2-2	TGTGCCAGCAGTTATGTAAGAACCGGGGAGCTGTTTTTT	CASSYVRTGELFF
TRBV6-1	.	14	once	TRBJ2-7	TGTGCCAGCTGTGAAGCCGGGGGGACAGCCGAGCGGTACTTC	CASCEAGGTAERYF
TRBV12-3/TRBV12-4	TRBD1	15	.	TRBJ2-2	TGTGCCAACAGCCCCAGGACAGGAGTTGAAGGGGAGCTGTCTTTT	CANSPRTGVEGELSF
TRBV7-9	.	12	.	TRBJ1-1	TGTGCCAGCAGCCTTTTGGATGCTGAAGCTTTCTTT	CASSLLDAEAFF
TRBV12-3/TRBV12-4	.	14	.	TRBJ2-7	TGTGCCAGCACTTTAGGGGGAGTGACCTACGAGCAGTACTTC	CASTLGGVTYEQYF
TRBV12-3/TRBV12-4	TRBD1	18	.	TRBJ1-3	TGTGCCAGCAGTCGTCCCGGGACAGGGATGGCCTCTGGAAACACCATATACTTT	CASSRPGTGMASGNTIYF
TRBV10-2	.	11	.	TRBJ2-2	TGCACCAGCAATGACACTGGGGAGCTGTTTTTT	CTSNDTGELFF
TRBV20-1	.	13	few	TRBJ1-2	TGCAGTGCTAGAGAAGGGACGGAGTATGGCTACACCTTC	CSAREGTEYGYTF
TRBV29-1	.	15	once	TRBJ2-3	TGCAGCGTTGGACGGAGAGGTCAGGACACAGATACGCAGTATTTT	CSVGRRGQDTDTQYF
TRBV5-6	.	16	.	TRBJ2-2	TGTGCCAGCAGCTTTGGAACCGACAACTCAGGCGGGGAGCTGTTTTTT	CASSFGTDNSGGELFF
TRBV12-3/TRBV12-4	TRBD2	15	medium-sized	TRBJ2-3	TGTGCCAGCAGAACCCCGGGACTAGCGGGGGAGGCGCAGTATTTT	CASRTPGLAGEAQYF